This T cell receptor (beta chain) was identified during a study of response to subunit inactivated influenza vaccine. The study, taken as a whole, reports: The study's authors posited that every seasonal influenza vaccination enlists few new T cells.

TCRdb re-derived calls from the RT-PCR reads in MiXCR, one entry per CDR3 protein. The sample comprises approximately 480,000 distinct CDR3 sequences, approximately 11% of which are singletons, and over 9.5% rests with the top ten. The CDR3 runs to 16 residues. CDR1 and CDR2 from the germline V gene are SQVTM and ANQGSEA. After removal of 4 bases from V and 4 bases from J, the junction contained 11 bases not matched to a gene. This clonotype came up a few times. Its target is not known. The rearrangement links TRBV29-1 to TRBJ2-3; 10 positions agree with TRBD1. Here the sequenced sample was PBMCs from blood, taken 45 days after vaccination. The sequence derives from a man aged 50-59 years who received an inactivated influenza vaccine. In DNA form, the CDR3 reads TGCAGCGTTGCCGGGGGAGGACAGGGGGGTGCAGATACGCAGTATTTT. It translates to CSVAGGGQGGADTQYF.